This passage covers 15 T cell receptor beta chains from one sample sequenced in a study of response to subunit inactivated influenza vaccine. From the RT-PCR reads, TCRdb called clonotypes with MiXCR, one entry per CDR3 protein. The repertoire holds about 610,000 distinct CDR3 sequences, with 13% to 15% as singletons. The source material was PBMCs from blood, sampled roughly 12 days after vaccination. All receptors come from a man in his fifties or sixties who received an inactivated influenza vaccine.

In its sample, this clonotype was seen a few times. CDR3 loop: CASSLVRWDVGEAFF. CDR3 DNA: TGTGCCAGCAGCTTGGTTCGGTGGGATGTGGGGGAAGCTTTCTTT. The genes are TRBV5-6 and TRBJ1-1, with unresolved D. CDR3 size: 15 residues. Germline CDR1 reads SGHDT; CDR2 reads YYEEEE. V dropped 0 bases and J dropped 8 bases, with 17 bases sitting between them.

This clonotype was seen a few times. The V and J genes are TRBV6-5 and TRBJ2-7; tentative D call: TRBD1 (6 bases). Germline lookup yields CDR1 MNHEY and CDR2 SVGAGI. The CDR3 consists of 14 residues. Between the trimmed V and J ends, which lost 3 bases and 6 bases, there was a span of 15 bases. The CDR3 DNA reads as TGTGCCAGCAGTTATTTACAGGGACAATCCGAGCAGTACTTC. Protein sequence: CASSYLQGQSEQYF.

The chain recombines TRBV20-1 with TRBJ2-1; 15 bases are a match to TRBD2. The length of the CDR3 is 17 residues. Germline lookup yields CDR1 DFQATT and CDR2 SNEGSKA (reference sequence). With 2 bases clipped from V and 6 bases from J, the junction kept 8 bases outside the gene matches. Written as DNA, the CDR3 is TGCAGTGCTAGATTGGGACTAGCGGGGGGTAAGCGCAATGAGCAGTTCTTC. Translated, it gives CSARLGLAGGKRNEQFF.

This chain links TRBV3-1 with TRBJ1-5; possible D gene TRBD1, 6 bases. The CDR3 sequence is 14 residues long. Germline values: CDR1 LGHDT, CDR2 YNNKEL (reference sequence). V dropped 6 bases and J dropped 4 bases, with 13 bases sitting between them. Here the CDR3 reads CASRGAGVNQPQHF. The CDR3 nucleotides are TGTGCCAGCAGAGGGGCAGGGGTTAATCAGCCCCAGCATTTT.

This clonotype has only one observation. The gene calls are TRBV20-1 and TRBJ1-4; D unclear. The CDR3 length is 13 residues. V shed 3 bases and J shed 8 bases, with 13 bases lying between them. From germline, CDR1 is DFQATT and CDR2 SNEGSKA (reference sequence). The CDR3 loop is CSASGTGSEKLFF. In DNA, the CDR3 is TGCAGTGCTAGCGGAACGGGGTCCGAAAAACTGTTTTTT.

This clonotype was observed at least ten times. The chain carries TRBV7-8 and TRBJ1-6; D uncertain. CDR1 is SGHVS and CDR2 is FQNEAQ in the germline V gene. V was pared by 1 base and J by 6 bases, with 7 bases between. The CDR3 length is 14 residues. CDR3 amino acids: CASSLVGVNSPLHF. The DNA for the CDR3 is TGTGCCAGCAGCTTAGTTGGAGTTAATTCACCCCTCCACTTT.

The J gene is TRBJ2-5, the V gene TRBV4-3; D remains ambiguous. Trimming removed 2 bases from V and 5 bases from J, with 9 bases in between. The CDR3 is made up of 13 amino acids. The germline V gene has CDR1 LGHNA and CDR2 YSLEER. CDR3 in DNA: TGCGCCAGCAGCCAATTCACCTCTGAGACCCAGTACTTC. Translated: CASSQFTSETQYF.

V gene TRBV25-1 combines with J gene TRBJ2-3; TRBD2 matches at 10 bases. Germline CDR1 is MGHDK and CDR2 is SYGVNS. This CDR3 has 17 residues. V shed 4 bases and J 4 bases; nucleotides not matched to a gene: 11. The CDR3 DNA is TGTGCCAGCAGTGCTTCGGCTAGCGGGAGTCTCGCAGATACGCAGTATTTT. This encodes CASSASASGSLADTQYF.

This clonotype was counted ten times or more. This chain joins TRBV12-3 or TRBV12-4 and TRBJ2-4; D perhaps matches TRBD1 (5 bases). The CDR3 length is 13 residues. Trimming shortened V by 6 bases and J by 9 bases, and 15 bases separated the two germline ends. CDR3 nucleotide sequence: TGTGCCAGCAGCCAGACAGCCCAGGGCATTCAGTACTTC. Translated, it gives CASSQTAQGIQYF.

V is TRBV12-3 or TRBV12-4 and J is TRBJ2-3; D unclear. Trimming shortened V by 2 bases and J by 2 bases, and 11 bases separated the two germline ends. The CDR3 is made up of 15 amino acids. The CDR3 here is CASSLPQENTDTQYF. The CDR3 DNA reads as TGTGCCAGCAGTTTACCCCAGGAAAACACAGATACGCAGTATTTT.

This clonotype was seen a few times. V gene TRBV6-5 combines with J gene TRBJ2-7; D possibly uses TRBD1 or TRBD2 (5 bases each). Germline V lookup: CDR1 MNHEY, CDR2 SVGAGI. Trimming removed 2 bases at V and 1 base at J, with 15 bases between. CDR3 length equals 16 residues. CDR3 nucleotides: TGTGCCAGCAGTTACACCCCGGGGCAGGGTTCCTACGAGCAGTACTTC. It yields the protein CASSYTPGQGSYEQYF.

This clonotype was detected ten times or more. This sequence joins TRBV12-3 or TRBV12-4 and TRBJ2-1; 8 bases are a match to TRBD2. This CDR3 has 11 residues. J gave up 7 bases and V 11 bases, and 4 bases lay outside the gene matches. As DNA, the CDR3 is TGTGCCTTGGGGACTAGGAATGAGCAGTTCTTC. Residues: CALGTRNEQFF.

This clonotype was observed a handful of times. The V call is TRBV29-1, the J call TRBJ1-2; weak D call: TRBD1 (5 bases). Germline CDR1 is SQVTM and CDR2 is ANQGSEA. This CDR3 has 13 amino acids. Trimming cost V 5 bases and J 8 bases, with 18 bases left between them. DNA for the CDR3: TGCAGCGTTACCCGGGACCGATGGCTCGGCTACACCTTC. The encoded protein is CSVTRDRWLGYTF.

This rearrangement joins TRBV25-1 to TRBJ2-3; no clear D. V lost 3 bases and J lost 4, with 8 bases in between. There are 13 residues in the CDR3. Per germline, CDR1 MGHDK and CDR2 SYGVNS. This CDR3 reads CASSDQYADTQYF. The CDR3 bases are TGTGCCAGCAGTGACCAATACGCAGATACGCAGTATTTT.

The chain combines TRBV25-1 with TRBJ2-1, with 8 positions matching TRBD1. Per the germline V gene, CDR1 is MGHDK and CDR2 is SYGVNS. With V trimmed by 1 base and J by 10 bases, 9 bases remained unmatched. The CDR3 totals 15 residues. The CDR3: CASSESPRGLSEQFF. The CDR3 bases are TGTGCCAGCAGTGAATCCCCCAGGGGGCTAAGCGAGCAGTTCTTC.